These 23 T cell receptor beta chains came from one sample sequenced in a study of T-cell reconstitution after alpha-beta-depleted transplantation in children. The library targeted TCRbeta and was prepared with unique molecular identifiers. Using its own MiXCR run on the PCR reads, TCRdb lists one record per CDR3 protein. The table records about 340,000 distinct CDR3 sequences, about an eighth of them present only once. The specimen was PBMCs, collected from the stem cell graft. These receptors were collected from a human donor who donated a stem cell graft to a child with Fanconi anemia.

In its sample, this clonotype was seen many times. The chain combines TRBV25-1 with TRBJ2-6; TRBD1 or TRBD2 may be the D gene (5 bases each). CDR1 is MGHDK and CDR2 is SYGVNS in the germline V gene. There are 18 residues in the CDR3. With 6 bases removed from V and 4 bases from J, the gap between germline ends came to 22 bases. CDR3 bases: TGTGCCAGCAGGAGAGGTGGGGAGTCCGGGACCGGGGCCAACGTCCTGACTTTC. Residues: CASRRGGESGTGANVLTF.

This clonotype has more than one count but fewer than ten. The genes are TRBV4-3 and TRBJ2-3; D gene uncertain. CDR1 is LGHNA and CDR2 is YSLEER in the germline V gene. The CDR3 runs 14 residues. V dropped 0 bases and J dropped 4 bases, with 8 bases sitting between them. CDR3 nucleotides: TGCGCCAGCAGCCAAGAGTGGGTATCAGATACGCAGTATTTT. It translates to CASSQEWVSDTQYF.

This chain joins TRBV14 and TRBJ2-5; 14 nucleotides match TRBD2. The CDR3 totals 18 residues. In germline, CDR1 is SGHDN, CDR2 FVKESK. Trimming took 0 bases from V and 2 from J; bases not matched to a gene: 5. The CDR3 DNA is TGTGCCAGCAGCCAAGATGGGGGACTAGCGGGGGTGCAAGAGACCCAGTACTTC. Its translation: CASSQDGGLAGVQETQYF.

V is TRBV12-3 or TRBV12-4 and J is TRBJ2-3; 11 bases match TRBD2. V was pared by 6 bases and J by 4 bases, with 3 bases of the junction left unmatched. CDR3 length: 14 amino acids. The CDR3 protein is CASRLAGEADTQYF. In DNA, the CDR3 is TGTGCCAGCAGACTAGCGGGGGAGGCAGATACGCAGTATTTT.

This clonotype was seen only a few times. The chain uses TRBV7-8 and TRBJ2-3, with D maybe TRBD2 (5 bases). This CDR3 contains 15 residues. V lost 8 bases, J lost 5 bases, and 20 bases lay in between. Germline V gene sequence: CDR1 SGHVS, CDR2 FQNEAQ. The CDR3 region is CASRVAGPAGDTQYF. The CDR3 bases are TGTGCCAGCCGGGTGGCGGGCCCGGCGGGAGATACGCAGTATTTT.

V and J are TRBV27 and TRBJ2-1, with no clear D. CDR3 length: 12 amino acids. V lost 7 bases and J 8 bases, leaving 12 bases between the germline ends. Germline loops: CDR1 MNHEY, CDR2 SMNVEV (reference sequence). As DNA, the CDR3 is TGTGCCAGCACCCACCATTCTGATGAGCAGTTCTTC. Its protein product is CASTHHSDEQFF.

This clonotype was seen repeatedly, ten times or more. J is TRBJ2-5 and V is TRBV5-1; D is ambiguous. Trimming shortened V by 1 base and J by 3 bases, and 13 bases separated the two germline ends. CDR3 length equals 15 residues. Germline CDR1 reads SGHRS; CDR2 reads YFSETQ. CDR3 loop: CASSLSTVTKETQYF. CDR3 coding DNA: TGCGCCAGCAGCTTGAGCACAGTAACTAAAGAGACCCAGTACTTC.

The table lists this clonotype with many counts. The J gene is TRBJ2-7, the V gene TRBV6-2 or TRBV6-3; tentatively, D is TRBD1 (6 bases). V was pared by 6 bases and J by 4 bases, with 19 bases between. The CDR3 is made up of 15 amino acids. CDR1 is MNHEY and CDR2 is SVGEGT in the germline V gene. For the CDR3, the DNA is TGTGCCAGCAGAGTCAACTCCGGACAGTCGTACGAGCAGTACTTC. It specifies CASRVNSGQSYEQYF.

This clonotype showed up many times. J is TRBJ2-7 and V is TRBV5-1; D is unresolved. CDR3 length: 14 amino acids. V lost 5 bases to trimming and J lost 6 bases, with 18 bases between them. The germline gives CDR1 SGHRS, CDR2 YFSETQ. CDR3 loop: CASSSQSAPPEQYF. For the CDR3, the DNA is TGCGCCAGCAGTTCACAGAGTGCTCCACCCGAGCAGTACTTC.

This clonotype came up many times. The chain has TRBV29-1 and TRBJ2-2; D remains ambiguous. The ends were cut back, 7 bases at V and 0 bases at J, with 9 bases in the middle. Germline V gene sequence: CDR1 SQVTM, CDR2 ANQGSEA. The CDR3 length is 13 residues. The CDR3 is CSAHNTNTGELFF. The CDR3 DNA reads TGCAGCGCCCATAACACGAACACCGGGGAGCTGTTTTTT.

This clonotype has only a few counts. This chain joins TRBV3-1 and TRBJ1-4, with D perhaps TRBD1 (6 bases). Germline CDR1 and CDR2: LGHDT and YNNKEL (reference sequence). V lost 0 bases, J lost 8 bases, and 19 bases lay in between. The CDR3 loop spans 17 amino acids. CDR3 sequence reads: CASSQDQVGGFGEKLFF. The CDR3 region has the DNA TGTGCCAGCAGCCAAGATCAAGTGGGGGGCTTCGGCGAAAAACTGTTTTTT.

This chain joins TRBV19 and TRBJ1-5, with TRBD1 matching 9 bases. Germline loops: CDR1 LNHDA, CDR2 SQIVND (reference sequence). With V trimmed by 0 bases and J by 0 bases, 9 bases remained unmatched. CDR3 length: 19 amino acids. CDR3 nucleotides: TGTGCCAGTAGTATAGACCTGGACAGGGGACGTCGTAGCAATCAGCCCCAGCATTTT. Protein: CASSIDLDRGRRSNQPQHF.

This clonotype was detected only a few times. The chain uses TRBV23-1 and TRBJ2-5; perhaps D is TRBD1 or TRBD2 (5 bases each). TRBV23-1 is known as an ORF, though its function is uncertain. Trimming removed 0 bases from V and 2 bases from J, with 10 bases in between. This CDR3 is built from 15 residues. CDR3 bases: TGCGCCAGCAGTCAATCGAGGGGTGGGCAAGAGACCCAGTACTTC. It is translated as CASSQSRGGQETQYF.

This clonotype showed up many times. The V call is TRBV12-3 or TRBV12-4, the J call TRBJ2-7; D perhaps matches TRBD1 (6 bases). V was shortened by 4 bases and J by 2 bases, with 12 bases between the two germline ends. The CDR3 length is 14 residues. CDR3 bases: TGTGCCAGCAGTTGGGGGCGGACAACCTACGAGCAGTACTTC. This encodes CASSWGRTTYEQYF.

The V call is TRBV5-4, the J call TRBJ2-5; the D is unclear. V shed 2 bases and J shed 4 bases, with 12 bases lying between them. The CDR3 consists of 14 residues. In germline, CDR1 is SGHNT, CDR2 YYREEE (reference sequence). CDR3 nucleotide sequence: TGTGCCAGCAGCTTTAGGGCGCCAGGAGAGACCCAGTACTTC. Protein: CASSFRAPGETQYF.

The chain uses TRBV28 and TRBJ1-2, with unresolved D. Trimming stripped 6 bases from V and 7 bases from J, with 12 bases between. The CDR3 loop spans 12 amino acids. Germline lookup yields CDR1 MDHEN and CDR2 SYDVKM. The CDR3 DNA is TGTGCCAGCAGCGATTCTCGATTTGGCTACACCTTC. It encodes CASSDSRFGYTF.

This clonotype was counted between two and nine times. This chain connects TRBV6-1 to TRBJ2-2; 8 bases align to TRBD1. The CDR3 is 14 amino acids. The germline CDR1 and CDR2 sequences are MNHNS and SASEGT. Trimming took 6 bases from V and 2 from J; bases not matched to a gene: 2. CDR3 sequence: CASRGQVNTGELFF. DNA of the CDR3: TGTGCCAGCAGGGGACAGGTTAACACCGGGGAGCTGTTTTTT.

A few counts support this clonotype. This chain joins TRBV11-2 and TRBJ2-3; a possible D gene is TRBD2 (6 bases). The CDR3 runs 16 residues. Germline-derived CDR1 and CDR2 are SGHAT and FQNNGV. V was trimmed by 0 bases and J by 5 bases, leaving 15 bases between them. The CDR3 bases are TGTGCCAGCAGCTTAGAGGCGGGGACCCCCGAAGATACGCAGTATTTT. It specifies CASSLEAGTPEDTQYF. The full variable domain, rest sourced from reference TRBV11-2 and TRBJ2-3, is EAGVAQSPRYKIIEKRQSVAFWCNPISGHATLYWYQQILGQGPKLLIQFQNNGVVDDSQLPKDRFSAERLKGVDSTLKIQPAKLEDSAVYLCASSLEAGTPEDTQYFGPGTRLTVL.

This clonotype was recorded a few times. The chain has TRBV5-1 and TRBJ1-1; possible D gene TRBD1, 6 bases. CDR1 and CDR2 from the germline V gene are SGHRS and YFSETQ. Trimming removed 0 bases from V and 6 bases from J, with 18 bases in between. This CDR3 is built from 16 residues. The CDR3 sequence is CASSLVLTGGQAEAFF. As DNA, the CDR3 is TGCGCCAGCAGCTTGGTTCTGACGGGGGGCCAGGCTGAAGCTTTCTTT.

This clonotype was counted only a few times. This chain connects TRBV4-3 to TRBJ1-2; D unclear. The CDR3 is 14 amino acids. The germline V gene has CDR1 LGHNA and CDR2 YSLEER. Trimming removed 2 bases from V and 2 bases from J, with 9 bases in between. This CDR3 reads CASSQSVRNYGYTF. DNA of the CDR3: TGCGCCAGCAGCCAAAGCGTCCGAAACTATGGCTACACCTTC.

This chain connects TRBV6-1 to TRBJ2-1; D not resolved. There are 16 residues in the CDR3. The V end was cut by 7 bases, the J end by 0 bases, with 16 bases between. Germline loops: CDR1 MNHNS, CDR2 SASEGT. The CDR3 reads CASNPGLSFSYNEQFF. CDR3 nucleotide sequence: TGTGCCAGCAACCCGGGCCTTTCTTTCTCCTACAATGAGCAGTTCTTC.

This clonotype was counted many times. The V gene is TRBV7-2, the J gene TRBJ1-1; D uncertain. Germline V gene data show CDR1 as SGHTA and CDR2 as FQGNSA. Trimming pared 5 bases from V and 0 bases from J, leaving 10 bases between. This CDR3 contains 14 residues. CDR3 protein: CASSQTWVNTEAFF. The CDR3 coding sequence is TGTGCCAGCAGCCAGACCTGGGTGAACACTGAAGCTTTCTTT.

This clonotype was observed a handful of times. This rearrangement joins TRBV5-5 to TRBJ2-7; maybe TRBD1 (5 bases). V was cut by 0 bases and J by 2 bases, with 9 bases left in between. Germline V lookup: CDR1 SGHKS, CDR2 YYEKEE (reference sequence). The CDR3 runs to 14 residues. As DNA, the CDR3 is TGTGCCAGCAGCTTGGAGGGGATAACCTACGAGCAGTACGTC. This encodes CASSLEGITYEQYV.